This entry lists 32 T cell receptor beta chains sequenced from one sample in a study of long-term antiretroviral therapy in people with HIV. immunoSEQ v3.0 was run at survey level. Generated by immunoSEQ multiplex PCR, the TCRdb table keeps only in-frame clones and is missing some. The sample has almost 30,000 clones, 75% to 90% seen once. Sequences were derived from unsorted PBMCs, sampled 3.2 years before starting antiretroviral therapy. Every receptor here comes from a man aged 50 or older with HIV.

The V gene is TRBV18, the J gene TRBJ1-4, with D unresolved. The CDR3 runs to 15 residues. V lost 0 bases, J lost 4 bases, and 9 bases lay in between. Per the germline V gene, CDR1 is KGHSH and CDR2 is LQKENI. The CDR3 DNA follows: TGTGCCAGCTCACCACCGACTGGTCTTAATGAAAAACTGTTTTTT. It encodes CASSPPTGLNEKLFF. The full variable domain, completed using reference TRBV18 and TRBJ1-4, is NAGVMQNPRHLVRRRGQEARLRCSPMKGHSHVYWYRQLPEEGLKFMVYLQKENIIDESGMPKERFSAEFPKEGPSILRIQQVVRGDSAAYFCASSPPTGLNEKLFFGSGTQLSVL.

As concerns this clone: A read error may account for a junction end that differs from germline. The V call is TRBV6-1, the J call TRBJ2-7; possibly TRBD2 for D (6 bases). This CDR3 has 12 amino acids. Germline-derived CDR1 and CDR2 are MNHNS and SASEGT. This CDR3 reads CASTKLSGRHHF. The CDR3 DNA follows: TGTGCCAGCACCAAACTCTCTGGGAGGCACCACTTC.

The DNA of the CDR3 is TGTGCCAGCAGTATAGGGGGCGAACAGCCCCAGCATTTT. The encoded protein is CASSIGGEQPQHF. The chain recombines TRBV28 with TRBJ1-5, with 7 bases fitting TRBD1. The germline V gene encodes CDR1 MDHEN and CDR2 SYDVKM. The CDR3 has 13 residues. The junction had 5 bases not matched to a gene; V was cut back by 5 bases and J by 7 bases.

The gene calls are TRBV18 and TRBJ2-1, with 10 bases matching TRBD2. The CDR3 has 14 residues. Germline V CDR1 and CDR2: KGHSH, LQKENI. Trimming at V came to 3 bases and at J to 8 bases, leaving 4 bases not matched to a gene. CDR3 sequence: CASSPIGTSDEQFF. CDR3 in DNA: TGTGCCAGCTCACCGATCGGGACTAGCGATGAGCAGTTCTTC.

This rearrangement joins TRBV7-8 to TRBJ2-5, with no clear D. The CDR3 is 11 amino acids. The germline V gene has CDR1 SGHVS and CDR2 FQNEAQ. Trimming cost V 5 bases and J 4 bases, with 5 bases left between them. CDR3 amino acids: CASSLAETQYF. The DNA of the CDR3 is TGTGCCAGCAGCCTGGCAGAGACCCAGTACTTC.

The V and J genes are TRBV19 and TRBJ2-1; TRBD2 aligns across 7 bases. V was pared by 3 bases and J by 7 bases, with 12 bases of the junction left unmatched. In germline, CDR1 is LNHDA, CDR2 SQIVND (reference sequence). The CDR3 has 16 residues. The CDR3 loop is CASSILGGRAGNEQFF. The DNA for the CDR3 is TGTGCCAGTAGTATCCTCGGCGGGAGAGCCGGAAATGAGCAGTTCTTC.

The chain couples TRBV6-5 to TRBJ2-2, with a tentative D call TRBD2 (5 bases). The germline V and J ends were trimmed by 8 bases and 3 bases, with 7 bases remaining between them. There are 12 residues in the CDR3. The V gene's germline CDR1 is MNHEY and CDR2 SVGAGI. The CDR3 sequence: CASAGDTGELFF. CDR3 DNA: TGTGCCAGCGCCGGGGACACCGGGGAGCTGTTTTTT.

Here the CDR3 reads CASSRPTEETQYF. CDR3 DNA: TGTGCCAGCAGCCGCCCGACTGAAGAGACCCAGTACTTC. J is TRBJ2-5 and V is TRBV5-4, with no clear D. Germline loops: CDR1 SGHNT, CDR2 YYREEE (reference sequence). This CDR3 is built from 13 residues. V gave up 4 bases and J gave up 3 bases, with 10 bases separating them.

The chain recombines TRBV7-9 with TRBJ2-5, with unresolved D. This CDR3 has 11 amino acids. The germline V gene has CDR1 SEHNR and CDR2 FQNEAQ (reference sequence). Trimming took 4 bases from V and 5 from J, leaving 5 bases between them. The chain's CDR3 is CASSSSETQYF. The CDR3 DNA reads TGTGCCAGCAGCTCCAGCGAGACCCAGTACTTC.

The chain recombines TRBV5-4 with TRBJ1-1; D is undetermined. Trimming removed 1 base from V and 1 base from J, with 5 bases in between. This CDR3 contains 13 residues. Germline CDR1 reads SGHNT; CDR2 reads YYREEE (reference sequence). DNA of the CDR3: TGTGCCAGCAGCTTGCGGCAGAACACTGAAGCTTTCTTT. It is translated as CASSLRQNTEAFF.

V gene TRBV5-6 combines with J gene TRBJ1-1, with TRBD1 identical over 7 bases. V trimming: 0 bases; J trimming: 5 bases; junction bases outside the gene matches: 4. Germline V gene sequence: CDR1 SGHDT, CDR2 YYEEEE. This CDR3 region has 14 residues. This CDR3 is CASSLGGGATEAFF. CDR3 in DNA: TGTGCCAGCAGCTTGGGAGGGGGCGCGACTGAAGCTTTCTTT.

V and J are TRBV18 and TRBJ2-3; no definite D call. Germline V gives CDR1 KGHSH, CDR2 LQKENI. The CDR3 totals 17 residues. Trimming shortened V by 3 bases and J by 6 bases, and 22 bases separated the two germline ends. The CDR3 DNA reads TGTGCCAGCTCACCTCTACCCCCGTCACGAACGGGCGATACGCAGTATTTT. It codes for CASSPLPPSRTGDTQYF. The variable domain in full, with the rest retrieved from reference TRBV18 and TRBJ2-3, is NAGVMQNPRHLVRRRGQEARLRCSPMKGHSHVYWYRQLPEEGLKFMVYLQKENIIDESGMPKERFSAEFPKEGPSILRIQQVVRGDSAAYFCASSPLPPSRTGDTQYFGPGTRLTVL.

The chain uses TRBV18 and TRBJ2-5; 7 bases align to TRBD2. The ends lost 1 base at V and 5 bases at J; junction bases unmatched: 7. In germline, CDR1 is KGHSH, CDR2 LQKENI. The CDR3 runs to 15 residues. The CDR3 nucleotides are TGTGCCAGCTCACCACGGGGAGGGAATCAGGAGACCCAGTACTTC. Its protein is CASSPRGGNQETQYF.

This clone was picked up one time. The rearrangement uses TRBV30 and TRBJ1-4; weak D call: TRBD1 (5 bases). Germline V lookup: CDR1 GTSNPN, CDR2 SVGIG (reference sequence). The V and J ends lost 5 bases and 8 bases respectively, with 9 bases between them. CDR3 size: 11 residues. The CDR3 protein is CAWLGGEKLFF. The CDR3 DNA reads as TGTGCCTGGCTGGGGGGGGAAAAACTGTTTTTT.

The rearrangement joins TRBV6-6 to TRBJ1-4; possible D gene TRBD1, 6 bases. Trimming removed 7 bases at V and 7 bases at J, with 19 bases between. Germline lookup yields CDR1 MNHNY and CDR2 SVGAGI (reference sequence). CDR3 length equals 15 residues. In DNA, the CDR3 is TGTGCCAGCATCCCGGGGGGCGCGGGGGCTGAAAAACTGTTTTTT. Its translation: CASIPGGAGAEKLFF.

The chain couples TRBV5-1 to TRBJ1-1; no definite D call. The CDR3 sequence is 14 residues long. CDR1 and CDR2 from the germline V gene are SGHRS and YFSETQ. Trimming took off 0 bases at V and 4 bases at J, with 10 bases between the two ends. CDR3 sequence reads: CASSLAVGSTEAFF. The CDR3 nucleotides read TGCGCCAGCAGCTTGGCCGTGGGGAGCACTGAAGCTTTCTTT.

The chain has TRBV5-4 and TRBJ1-2; possible D gene TRBD1, 6 bases. V was trimmed by 0 bases and J by 8 bases, leaving 8 bases between them. The CDR3 loop spans 12 amino acids. Looked up from germline, CDR1 is SGHNT and CDR2 is YYREEE (reference sequence). The CDR3 region is CASSLDRAGYTF. In DNA form, the CDR3 reads TGTGCCAGCAGCTTGGACAGGGCGGGCTACACCTTC.

This chain uses TRBV19 with TRBJ2-3; TRBD2 matches at 13 bases. This CDR3 has 16 amino acids. The V segment lost 7 bases and the J segment 4 bases; nucleotides outside the gene matches: 8. Germline V lookup: CDR1 LNHDA, CDR2 SQIVND (reference sequence). The CDR3, as DNA: TGTGCCAGTACCACTGGGACTAGCGGGGTTGCAGATACGCAGTATTTT. Encoded protein: CASTTGTSGVADTQYF. Complete variable domain (other parts from reference TRBV19 and TRBJ2-3): DGGITQSPKYLFRKEGQNVTLSCEQNLNHDAMYWYRQDPGQGLRLIYYSQIVNDFQKGDIAEGYSVSREKKESFPLTVTSAQKNPTAFYLCASTTGTSGVADTQYFGPGTRLTVL.

The chain employs TRBV5-5 and TRBJ1-1; TRBD1 might be the D (6 bases). The length of the CDR3 is 17 residues. Germline V gene data show CDR1 as SGHKS and CDR2 as YYEKEE (reference sequence). Trimming cost V 4 bases and J 4 bases, with 23 bases left between them. The CDR3 DNA reads as TGTGCCAGCAGCCTCCGGACAGTCCCAATAGGTGGCACTGAAGCTTTCTTT. The encoded protein is CASSLRTVPIGGTEAFF.

The rearrangement joins TRBV29-1 to TRBJ1-1; D remains ambiguous. The CDR3 is 13 residues long. The germline V and J ends were trimmed by 4 bases and 0 bases, with 9 bases remaining between them. Germline V gene sequence: CDR1 SQVTM, CDR2 ANQGSEA. CDR3 DNA sequence: TGCAGCGTTGCTGGGAGCTTGAACACTGAAGCTTTCTTT. Its translation is CSVAGSLNTEAFF.

This rearrangement joins TRBV4-3 to TRBJ2-7; D unclear. Germline lookup yields CDR1 LGHNA and CDR2 YSLEER. There are 14 residues in the CDR3. The germline V and J ends were trimmed by 0 bases and 5 bases, with 11 bases remaining between them. The CDR3 protein is CASSQEWAYDEQYF. The CDR3 DNA reads TGCGCCAGCAGCCAAGAGTGGGCCTACGACGAGCAGTACTTC.

The V gene is TRBV10-1, the J gene TRBJ1-1, with 7 bases aligning to TRBD1. Per germline, CDR1 WNHNN and CDR2 SYGVQD (reference sequence). This CDR3 is built from 17 residues. The V segment lost 4 bases and the J segment 0 bases; nucleotides outside the gene matches: 11. Written as DNA, the CDR3 is TGCGCCAGCAGTGTTTCCGGGGGGCAGGGGGTGAACACTGAAGCTTTCTTT. It translates to CASSVSGGQGVNTEAFF.

This clone has only one observation. The J gene is TRBJ1-6, the V gene TRBV2, with a possible D match to TRBD1 (5 bases). CDR1 and CDR2 from the germline V gene are SNHLY and FYNNEI. The CDR3 runs 13 residues. V lost 5 bases, J lost 7 bases, and 9 bases lay in between. CDR3 in amino acids: CASSLDRNSPLHF. The CDR3 DNA is TGTGCCAGCAGTTTAGACAGAAATTCACCCCTCCACTTT. Full variable domain (missing parts from reference TRBV2 and TRBJ1-6): EPEVTQTPSHQVTQMGQEVILRCVPISNHLYFYWYRQILGQKVEFLVSFYNNEISEKSEIFDDQFSVERPDGSNFTLKIRSTKLEDSAMYFCASSLDRNSPLHFGNGTRLTVT.

This clone turned up a few times. This rearrangement joins TRBV20-1 to TRBJ1-4; unclear D gene. Trimming shortened V by 5 bases and J by 4 bases, and 2 bases separated the two germline ends. The length of the CDR3 is 10 residues. Per the germline V gene, CDR1 is DFQATT and CDR2 is SNEGSKA (reference sequence). Here the CDR3 reads CSAGNEKLFF. In DNA form, the CDR3 reads TGCAGTGCTGGTAATGAAAAACTGTTTTTT.

This clone was recorded only once. V usage is TRBV5-1 and J usage is TRBJ2-1, with D tentatively TRBD1 or TRBD2 (6 bases each). CDR1 SGHRS and CDR2 YFSETQ come from the germline V gene. The V end lost 2 bases, the J end lost 10 bases, and 16 bases lay between the germline ends. This CDR3 spans 14 amino acids. As DNA, the CDR3 is TGCGCCAGCAGCTTCTGGACAGCCGGGGGCGAGCAGTTCTTC. This gives the protein CASSFWTAGGEQFF.

The V gene is TRBV7-3, the J gene TRBJ2-5, with 8 bases identical to TRBD1. The length of the CDR3 is 16 residues. V trimming: 1 base; J trimming: 5 bases; junction bases outside the gene matches: 9. In germline, CDR1 is SGHTA, CDR2 FQGTGA. The CDR3 nucleotides are TGTGCCAGCAGCTTAAGGGGGGACAGGTCTTGGGAGACCCAGTACTTC. Residues: CASSLRGDRSWETQYF.

This clone has a single count. The chain couples TRBV9 to TRBJ1-2; weak D call: TRBD1 (6 bases). This CDR3 region has 12 residues. Trimming left V 0 bases short and J 6 bases short, with 6 bases between. Germline CDR1 SGDLS, CDR2 YYNGEE. The CDR3 protein is CASSVGQDGYTF. The CDR3 nucleotides are TGTGCCAGCAGCGTAGGACAGGATGGCTACACCTTC.

The chain carries TRBV7-9 and TRBJ2-2; D may be TRBD2 (5 bases). Germline lookup yields CDR1 SEHNR and CDR2 FQNEAQ (reference sequence). The CDR3 contains 16 residues. V was clipped by 4 bases and J by 1 base, with 13 bases between them. The CDR3 DNA follows: TGTGCCAGCAGCTCCAGGCTAGCCGAGAACACCGGGGAGCTGTTTTTT. This gives the protein CASSSRLAENTGELFF.

This chain joins TRBV15 and TRBJ2-7; D is unclear. Germline V gives CDR1 LNHNV, CDR2 YYDKDF (reference sequence). V was clipped by 0 bases and J by 4 bases, with 16 bases between them. CDR3 size: 16 residues. The CDR3 sequence is CATSRDIGFIEYEQYF. The CDR3, as DNA: TGTGCCACCAGCAGAGATATTGGATTCATTGAGTACGAGCAGTACTTC.

This clone has more than one count but fewer than ten. V usage is TRBV7-9 and J usage is TRBJ1-6; perhaps TRBD1 as D (5 bases). CDR1 and CDR2 (germline): SEHNR, FQNEAQ (reference sequence). The V and J ends lost 0 bases and 9 bases respectively, with 6 bases between them. The CDR3 runs to 13 residues. The CDR3 region is CASSLAGGSPLHF. CDR3 in DNA: TGTGCCAGCAGCTTAGCTGGGGGTTCACCCCTCCACTTT.

This chain joins TRBV7-2 and TRBJ2-7; 7 bases are a match to TRBD1. The CDR3 is made up of 15 amino acids. The germline V gene encodes CDR1 SGHTA and CDR2 FQGNSA. V lost 2 bases and J lost 5; bases outside the gene matches: 9. Here the CDR3 reads CASSLIGTAFNEQYF. The CDR3 DNA follows: TGTGCCAGCAGCTTAATCGGGACAGCCTTCAACGAGCAGTACTTC.

This clone came up once. CDR3 sequence (DNA): TGTGCCAGCAGCCTTAGGACTAGCGGGGAGGATACGCAGTATTTT. This encodes CASSLRTSGEDTQYF. The chain links TRBV11-1 to TRBJ2-3; TRBD2 agrees at 12 bases. J was trimmed by 6 bases and V by 5 bases; bases with no gene match: 6. The germline V gene encodes CDR1 SGHAT and CDR2 FQDESV (reference sequence). This CDR3 has 15 residues. Full variable domain (missing parts from reference TRBV11-1 and TRBJ2-3): EAEVAQSPRYKITEKSQAVAFWCDPISGHATLYWYRQILGQGPELLVQFQDESVVDDSQLPKDRFSAERLKGVDSTLKIQPAELGDSAMYLCASSLRTSGEDTQYFGPGTRLTVL.